This T cell receptor (beta chain) was found in a study of blood T cells in healthy people across ages. The CDR3 extends over 13 amino acids. V lost 10 bases to trimming and J lost 4 bases; unmatched junction nucleotides: 7. The germline CDR1 and CDR2 sequences are ENHRY and SYGVKD. Points on this clonotype: The antigen remains undetermined.

A second PCR of roughly 7 to 11 cycles used a sample-barcoded 5' primer and a J-beta primer mix. Individual samples furnished no less than 2.5 million CDR3-containing paired-end reads apiece. TCRdb independently ran MiXCR on the 5' RACE reads; one entry per CDR3 protein. The table has fewer than 2,000,000 distinct CDR3 sequences, about 32% seen once. Whole-study findings and limits: Older individuals had lower TCR beta diversity per million T cells (the decline was roughly linear).

Those donating, healthy Caucasian individuals from Russia, were aged about 6 to 90. The chain joins TRBV10-3 to TRBJ1-5; 7 bases fit TRBD1. Sequencing was carried out using blood. The clonotype comes from a woman in her 30s in good health. The CDR3 reads CANRQGGNQPQHF. CDR3 nucleotides: TGTGCCAACCGACAGGGAGGTAATCAGCCCCAGCATTTT.